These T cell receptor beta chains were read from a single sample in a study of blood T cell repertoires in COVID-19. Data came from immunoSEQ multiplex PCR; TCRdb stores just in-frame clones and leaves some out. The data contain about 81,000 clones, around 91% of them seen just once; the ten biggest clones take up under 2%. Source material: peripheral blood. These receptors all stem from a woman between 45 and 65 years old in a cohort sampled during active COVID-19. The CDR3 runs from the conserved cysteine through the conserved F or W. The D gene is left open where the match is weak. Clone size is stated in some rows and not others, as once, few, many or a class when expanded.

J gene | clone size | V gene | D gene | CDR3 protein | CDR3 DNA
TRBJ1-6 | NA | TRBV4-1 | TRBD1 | CASRPGQGASNSPLHF | TGCGCCAGCAGACCGGGACAGGGGGCATCTAATTCACCCCTCCACTTT
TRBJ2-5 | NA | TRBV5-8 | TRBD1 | CASSLGGGTGGAETQYF | TGTGCCAGCAGCTTGGGAGGAGGGACAGGGGGCGCAGAGACCCAGTACTTC
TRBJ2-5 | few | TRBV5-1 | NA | CASSFQGYQETQYF | TGCGCCAGCAGTTTCCAGGGTTATCAAGAGACCCAGTACTTC
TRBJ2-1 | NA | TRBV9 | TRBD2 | CASSVRLAGYNEQFF | TGTGCCAGCAGCGTAAGACTAGCGGGGTACAATGAGCAGTTCTTC
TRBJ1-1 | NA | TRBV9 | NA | CASSVQGSDTEAFF | TGTGCCAGCAGCGTACAGGGATCGGACACTGAAGCTTTCTTT
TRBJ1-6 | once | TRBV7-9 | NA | CASSLSPRNSPLHF | TGTGCCAGCAGCTTATCACCTAGGAATTCACCCCTCCACTTT
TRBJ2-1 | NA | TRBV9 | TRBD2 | CASSPRGGGYNEQFF | TGTGCCAGCAGCCCTCGCGGGGGGGGTTACAATGAGCAGTTCTTC
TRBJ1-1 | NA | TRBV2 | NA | CASSERWLNTEAFF | TGTGCCAGCAGTGAGAGGTGGCTGAACACTGAAGCTTTCTTT
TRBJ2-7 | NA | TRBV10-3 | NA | CAISVSAASSYEQYF | TGTGCCATCAGTGTCTCCGCGGCTAGCTCCTACGAGCAGTACTTC
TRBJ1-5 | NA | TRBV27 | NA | CASSLGGNGQPQHF | TGTGCCAGCAGTCTGGGAGGGAATGGACAGCCCCAGCATTTT
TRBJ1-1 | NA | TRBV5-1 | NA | CASSLEGRVNTEAFF | TGCGCCAGCAGCTTGGAGGGCAGGGTGAACACTGAAGCTTTCTTT
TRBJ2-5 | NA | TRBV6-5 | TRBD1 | CASRRTGTGQETQYF | TGTGCCAGCAGGCGCACCGGGACAGGGCAAGAGACCCAGTACTTC
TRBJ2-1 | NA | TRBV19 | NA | CASTPVFGLSEQFF | TGTGCCAGTACCCCTGTTTTCGGGTTATCTGAGCAGTTCTTC
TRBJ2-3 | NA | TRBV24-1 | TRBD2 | CATSDFPWTSGTDTQYF | TGTGCCACCAGTGATTTTCCTTGGACTAGCGGGACAGATACGCAGTATTTT
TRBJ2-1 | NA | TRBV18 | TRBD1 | CASSPGQAYYNEQFF | TGTGCCAGCTCACCGGGACAGGCCTACTACAATGAGCAGTTCTTC
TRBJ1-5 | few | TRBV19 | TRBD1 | CASTVDRGAQPQHF | TGTGCCAGTACCGTCGACAGGGGGGCCCAGCCCCAGCATTTT
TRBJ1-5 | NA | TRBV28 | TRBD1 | CASGDRGYSNQPQHF | TGTGCCAGCGGGGACAGGGGTTATAGCAATCAGCCCCAGCATTTT
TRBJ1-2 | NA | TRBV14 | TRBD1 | CASSQGTGYGYTF | TGTGCCAGCAGCCAAGGGACAGGATATGGCTACACCTTC